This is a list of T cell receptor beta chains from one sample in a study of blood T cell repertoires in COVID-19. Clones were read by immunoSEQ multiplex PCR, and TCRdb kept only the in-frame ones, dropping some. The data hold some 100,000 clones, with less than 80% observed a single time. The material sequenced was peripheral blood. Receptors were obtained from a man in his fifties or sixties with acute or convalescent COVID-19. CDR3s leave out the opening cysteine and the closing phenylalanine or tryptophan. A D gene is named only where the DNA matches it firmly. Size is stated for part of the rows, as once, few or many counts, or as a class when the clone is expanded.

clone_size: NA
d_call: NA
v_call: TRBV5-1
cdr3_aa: ASSPGTHSNQPQH

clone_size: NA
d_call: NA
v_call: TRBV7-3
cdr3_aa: ASSPTGTGLDEQF

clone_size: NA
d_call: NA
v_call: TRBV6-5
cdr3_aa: ASSWSPRGTEAF

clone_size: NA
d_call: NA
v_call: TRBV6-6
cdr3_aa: ASRRGQNSYEQY

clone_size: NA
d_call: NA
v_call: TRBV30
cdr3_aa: AWSVIVSEKLF

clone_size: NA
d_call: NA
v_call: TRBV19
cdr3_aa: ASSIRSGTSTDTQY

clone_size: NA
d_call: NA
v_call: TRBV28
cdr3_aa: ASSLKLAVNQPQH

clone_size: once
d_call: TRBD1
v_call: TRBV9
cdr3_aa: ASSATGDDNQPQH

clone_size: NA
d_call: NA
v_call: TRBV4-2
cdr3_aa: ASSQEGTGRTEAF

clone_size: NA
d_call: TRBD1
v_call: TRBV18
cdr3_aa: ASSPVWDRGPEAF

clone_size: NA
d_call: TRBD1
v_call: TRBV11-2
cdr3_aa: ASSFGQGIYEQY

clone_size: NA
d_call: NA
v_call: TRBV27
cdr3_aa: ASSFHRGLLKFISGANVLT

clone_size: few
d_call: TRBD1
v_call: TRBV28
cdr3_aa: ASSLGGKTGGARSPLH

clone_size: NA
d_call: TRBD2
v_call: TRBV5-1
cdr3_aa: ASSFSGTSYEQY

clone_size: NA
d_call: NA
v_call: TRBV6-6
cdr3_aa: ASSYGENTGELF

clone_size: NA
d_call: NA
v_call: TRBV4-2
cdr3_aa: ASSHGTYYEQY

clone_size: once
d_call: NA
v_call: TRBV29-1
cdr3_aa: SVAHRDNEQF

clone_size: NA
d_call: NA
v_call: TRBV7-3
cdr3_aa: ASSPGGAQETQY

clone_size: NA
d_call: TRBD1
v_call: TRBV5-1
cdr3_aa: ASSSDRGSNGYT

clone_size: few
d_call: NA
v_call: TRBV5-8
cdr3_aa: ASSLHRVKSYEQY

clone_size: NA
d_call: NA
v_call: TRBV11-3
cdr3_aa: ASSLVGGEGQPQH

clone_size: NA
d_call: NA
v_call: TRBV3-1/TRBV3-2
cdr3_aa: ASSLLGHFYEQY

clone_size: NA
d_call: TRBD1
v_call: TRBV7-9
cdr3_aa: ASSLAGTGKSYGYT

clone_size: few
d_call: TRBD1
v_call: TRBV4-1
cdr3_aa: ASSQAGGRTQETQY

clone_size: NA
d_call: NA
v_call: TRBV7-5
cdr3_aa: VRSAGQAPIYEQY

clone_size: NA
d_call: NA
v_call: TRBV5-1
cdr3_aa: ASSPTGTSGEKLF

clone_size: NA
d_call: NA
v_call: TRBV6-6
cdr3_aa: ASSYAQGIAYEQY

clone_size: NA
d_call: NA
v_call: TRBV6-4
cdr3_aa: ASSDAGGYGYT

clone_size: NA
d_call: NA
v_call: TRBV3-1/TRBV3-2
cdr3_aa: ASSQGPFGDTQY

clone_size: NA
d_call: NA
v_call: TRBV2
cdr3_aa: ASSEAPRGHSYEQY

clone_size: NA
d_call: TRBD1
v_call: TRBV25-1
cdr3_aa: ASSVILGQGTEAF

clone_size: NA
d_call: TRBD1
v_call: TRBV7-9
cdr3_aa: ASSAGQGYYNEQF

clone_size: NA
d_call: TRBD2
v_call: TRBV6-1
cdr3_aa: ASSEGMGRDEQF

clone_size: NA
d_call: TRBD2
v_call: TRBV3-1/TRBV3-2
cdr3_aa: ASSLGTSGHNEQF

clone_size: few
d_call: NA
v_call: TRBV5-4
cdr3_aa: ASSSAKTGTNEKLF

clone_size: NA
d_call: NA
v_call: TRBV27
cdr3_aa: ASSNRGGWGQETQY

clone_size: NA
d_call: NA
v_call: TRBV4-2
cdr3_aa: ASSQDKNTDTQY